The 16 T cell receptor beta chains presented below share a single source sample, sequenced in a study of beta chain features in type 1 diabetes. Reverse transcription of all isolated RNA meant that expressed TCRB transcripts were sequenced. Repertoires were generated with immunoSEQ multiplex PCR, while TCRdb's copy carries only in-frame clones and drops some. Of under 900,000 clones listed, 15% to 20% were seen once; the top ten hold around 0.02%. Specimen: naive CD4+ T cells from blood. The source of these receptors is a woman between 18 and 29 years old in good health.

The sample holds a few counts of this clone. This chain uses TRBV5-6 with TRBJ2-7; D might be TRBD1 (5 bases). CDR1 and CDR2 from the germline V gene are SGHDT and YYEEEE. The CDR3 totals 13 residues. Trimming shortened V by 1 base and J by 6 bases, and 11 bases separated the two germline ends. The CDR3 loop reads CASSLIVGVEQYF. CDR3 in DNA: TGTGCCAGCAGCTTGATTGTAGGGGTCGAGCAGTACTTC.

This clone was recorded a few times. V usage is TRBV2 and J usage is TRBJ2-1; D gene uncertain. This CDR3 is built from 12 residues. V lost 6 bases and J lost 6, with 9 bases in between. Looked up from germline, CDR1 is SNHLY and CDR2 is FYNNEI. The CDR3 reads CASRWLTNEQFF. The CDR3 region has the DNA TGTGCCAGCAGGTGGCTAACCAATGAGCAGTTCTTC.

This clone occurred a few times. This chain joins TRBV9 and TRBJ2-1; a weak D match, TRBD1 (5 bases). Germline lookup yields CDR1 SGDLS and CDR2 YYNGEE. The length of the CDR3 is 15 residues. V lost 1 base and J lost 0, with 8 bases in between. The CDR3 loop is CASSVSGLSYNEQFF. Written as DNA, the CDR3 is TGTGCCAGCAGCGTATCAGGGCTCTCCTACAATGAGCAGTTCTTC.

As regards this clone: The identical CDR3 is also encoded by other nucleotide sequences in the sample. This chain uses TRBV28 with TRBJ2-7; D unclear. The CDR3 loop spans 13 amino acids. Trimming stripped 6 bases from V and 2 bases from J, with 11 bases between. The germline gives CDR1 MDHEN, CDR2 SYDVKM. The CDR3 region has the DNA TGTGCCAGCAGCCGACCTCCGACCTACGAGCAGTACTTC. Amino acids: CASSRPPTYEQYF. The complete variable domain, with remaining parts taken from reference TRBV28 and TRBJ2-7, reads DVKVTQSSRYLVKRTGEKVFLECVQDMDHENMFWYRQDPGLGLRLIYFSYDVKMKEKGDIPEGYSVSREKKERFSLILESASTNQTSMYLCASSRPPTYEQYFGPGTRLTVT.

The chain combines TRBV25-1 with TRBJ2-6; TRBD1 matches at 9 bases. After removal of 2 bases from V and 0 bases from J, the junction contained 5 bases not matched to a gene. Per the germline V gene, CDR1 is MGHDK and CDR2 is SYGVNS. This CDR3 comprises 18 residues. In DNA, the CDR3 is TGTGCCAGCAGTGAAATCGGACAGGGGCTCTCTGGGGCCAACGTCCTGACTTTC. This gives the protein CASSEIGQGLSGANVLTF.

This clone turned up a few times. V is TRBV9 and J is TRBJ2-1; no firm D call. Germline V CDR1 and CDR2: SGDLS, YYNGEE. The CDR3 has 13 residues. Trimming cost V 3 bases and J 7 bases, with 11 bases left between them. The DNA for the CDR3 is TGTGCCAGCAGCGCCCATTATAGAAATGAGCAGTTCTTC. Amino acid sequence: CASSAHYRNEQFF.

This chain links TRBV28 with TRBJ1-2; 7 positions match TRBD1. Germline assignment: CDR1 MDHEN and CDR2 SYDVKM. The CDR3 length is 15 residues. Trimming removed 3 bases from V and 10 bases from J; junction bases left unmatched: 14. CDR3 nucleotides: TGTGCCAGCAGTTTGCAAGGGACAGTTCGTTTTAACTACACCTTC. Translation: CASSLQGTVRFNYTF.

The chain uses TRBV13 and TRBJ2-3, with 7 bases fitting TRBD1. After removal of 2 bases from V and 8 bases from J, the junction contained 10 bases not matched to a gene. Per germline, CDR1 PRHDT and CDR2 FYEKMQ (reference sequence). CDR3 length equals 15 residues. In DNA form, the CDR3 reads TGTGCCAGCAGCTTAAAGACTAACAGGGGCGGTACGCAGTATTTT. Translating gives CASSLKTNRGGTQYF. The complete variable domain, with remaining parts taken from reference TRBV13 and TRBJ2-3, reads AAGVIQSPRHLIKEKRETATLKCYPIPRHDTVYWYQQGPGQDPQFLISFYEKMQSDKGSIPDRFSAQQFSDYHSELNMSSLELGDSALYFCASSLKTNRGGTQYFGPGTRLTVL.

The genes are TRBV7-8 and TRBJ2-5, with unresolved D. CDR3 length: 11 amino acids. CDR1 SGHVS and CDR2 FQNEAQ come from the germline V gene. V was clipped by 5 bases and J by 7 bases, with 8 bases between them. CDR3 sequence (DNA): TGTGCCAGCAGCGCGAGCCGGACCCAGTACTTC. This sequence encodes CASSASRTQYF.

This clone was detected a few times. The gene calls are TRBV28 and TRBJ2-5; TRBD2 is a possible D gene (6 bases). The last part of the DNA fits TRBJ2-7 better; the J call may be wrong. This CDR3 has 14 residues. Germline V gene data show CDR1 as MDHEN and CDR2 as SYDVKM. The CDR3 sequence is CASSLTGEDYEQYF. The DNA of the CDR3 is TGTGCCAGCAGCCTTACCGGGGAGGACTACGAGCAGTACTTC.

The chain uses TRBV6-5 and TRBJ1-5; D gene uncertain. With 8 bases removed from V and 6 bases from J, the gap between germline ends came to 2 bases. The CDR3 covers 9 residues. Germline V gene data show CDR1 as MNHEY and CDR2 as SVGAGI. The CDR3 nucleotides are TGTGCCAGCCGTCAGCCCCAGCATTTT. This sequence encodes CASRQPQHF.

The table lists this clone with a few counts. V usage is TRBV10-3 and J usage is TRBJ2-3; 7 positions match TRBD2. This CDR3 region has 13 residues. J was trimmed by 4 bases and V by 4 bases; bases with no gene match: 2. In germline, CDR1 is ENHRY, CDR2 SYGVKD. The CDR3 sequence: CAISGRESDTQYF. In DNA form, the CDR3 reads TGTGCCATCAGTGGGCGGGAGTCAGATACGCAGTATTTT.

The gene calls are TRBV5-1 and TRBJ2-2; D may correspond to TRBD1 or TRBD2 (5 bases each). Germline loops: CDR1 SGHRS, CDR2 YFSETQ. Trimming cost V 6 bases and J 3 bases, with 12 bases left between them. The CDR3 runs 14 residues. CDR3 loop: CASNHGADTGELFF. CDR3 sequence (DNA): TGCGCCAGCAACCACGGGGCAGACACCGGGGAGCTGTTTTTT.

With respect to this clone: Other nucleotide sequences from this sample produce the same CDR3. The chain has TRBV18 and TRBJ2-5; 8 positions match TRBD1. CDR1 and CDR2 (germline): KGHSH, LQKENI. With V trimmed by 2 bases and J by 5 bases, 7 bases remained unmatched. The CDR3 spans 15 residues. DNA of the CDR3: TGTGCCAGCTCACCAGACAGGGGCGGTGGGGAGACCCAGTACTTC. As protein: CASSPDRGGGETQYF.

This clone was observed a handful of times. The genes are TRBV4-3 and TRBJ1-5; D unclear. V was shortened by 0 bases and J by 5 bases, with 20 bases between the two germline ends. The length of the CDR3 is 18 residues. Germline CDR1 LGHNA, CDR2 YSLEER. CDR3 coding DNA: TGCGCCAGCAGCCAAGATCGCGAGGTCCGCGGGTTATATCAGCCCCAGCATTTT. Translation gives CASSQDREVRGLYQPQHF.

V usage is TRBV4-2 and J usage is TRBJ2-4, with no clear D. The CDR3 totals 15 residues. V dropped 0 bases and J dropped 0 bases, with 6 bases sitting between them. CDR1 and CDR2 from the germline V gene are LGHNA and YNFKEQ. The chain's CDR3 is CASSQEKLAKNIQYF. For the CDR3, the DNA is TGTGCCAGCAGCCAAGAGAAGCTAGCCAAAAACATTCAGTACTTC.